This record covers a single TCR beta chain. It has no known antigen specificity. No per-base quality is available; no much larger clone lies one base away. The entry originates in a study of blood T cells in healthy people across ages (dated by TCRdb to between 2014 and 2016). As for the study more broadly: In model experiments, template switching captured about one uniquely barcoded TCR beta cDNA molecule for every two T cells. Using deep sequencing normalized with unique cDNA molecular identifiers, the study measured how TCR beta repertoire diversity changes with age. Donors were grouped into four age groups: young (average approximately 16 years), middle-aged (39), aged (about 60) and long-lived (about 82). To avoid experimental bias, donors of different ages were randomly spread across the sequencing lanes. Using the same blood draw, the study looked at two additional independent replicas of 1 million unique cDNA reads for two donors, one aged 18 to 30 and the other aged 80 or older. Study-level results and caveats: A strong correlation was found between observed TCR beta diversity and the percentage of naive T cells measured by flow cytometry. Total diversity estimates from one million sequenced T cells were considered lower bounds and underestimates. Because the CMV infection status of the donors was unknown, age-related changes in expanded clonotypes may potentially have been confounded. Conclusive comparison of naive and antigen-experienced compartments was prevented by the profiling of bulk unsorted PBMCs. Compared with the aged group, the long-lived group had more naive CD4+ T cells, fewer expanded clones and increased TCR diversity, suggesting age selection. Observed TCR beta diversity per million T cells fell roughly linearly with age, and a significant reduction was already apparent by age around 40.

V is cut by 5 bases and J by 9 bases, and the space between the germline ends is 18 bases. CDR1 SGDLS and CDR2 YYNGEE were looked up in the germline V gene. The CDR3 has 14 amino acids, counting the end cysteine and phenylalanine. Here the CDR3 DNA is all that survives: 42 bases in frame from base 1. Donors were roughly 40 systemically healthy Caucasian individuals from Russia aged roughly 6 to 95 years. Roughly 9 milliliters of peripheral blood were drawn from each donor into EDTA-treated Vacutainer tubes. Ficoll-Paque density-gradient centrifugation was used to isolate PBMCs, with at least 7 million obtained per sample. Trizol reagent was used to extract total RNA from the PBMCs, yielding at least 5 micrograms per sample. For every donor, an aliquot of PBMCs went through flow cytometry to measure the percentages of naive CD45RAhigh/CD27high T cells. The method was 5' RACE. The sequencer was an Illumina HiSeq 2500. A second about 7 to 11 cycle PCR used a sample-barcoded 5' primer and a J-beta primer mix. A template-switch 5' adaptor carrying 12 random nucleotides introduced a unique molecular identifier onto each TCR beta cDNA molecule. Each sample yielded at least 3 million CDR3-containing paired-end reads. All of the RNA was converted into first-strand cDNA using the Mint cDNA synthesis kit, with a TRBC-specific oligonucleotide serving as the primer. Following uracil-DNA glycosylase treatment, a first 18-cycle PCR with universal primers M1SS and BC2_uni_R was performed on all cDNA. The original methods were these. For normalization, 1 million high-quality reads, each with a distinct molecular identifier, were randomly selected from each sample. Instead of being binned into consensus sequences, reads with shared molecular identifiers were discarded. CDR3 identification, clonotype clustering and error correction used MiTCR with a Q25 quality threshold and the strictest error-elimination algorithm. A nonparametric unseen species model using Euler transformation provided a lower-bound estimate of total TCR beta diversity. The public reads were reprocessed in TCRdb via fastp at Q25 and MiXCR, keeping in-frame beta chains. One record per CDR3 amino acid sequence lists the most common genes and DNA. TCRdb's processing, not the authors' own work, is the source of the V and J calls. The sample table lists under 750,000 distinct CDR3 sequences, around 48% of them with a count of one. The ten largest clones take up just under 25% of the sample.

The origin of this receptor is a man aged 80 or over in good health. Sample: blood. This chain joins TRBV9 to TRBJ2-1, with the D segment possibly TRBD1 or TRBD2, each aligning over 6 bases. The CDR3 reads CASSVRGDWGEQFF. The nucleotide sequence reads as follows: TGTGCCAGCAGTGTTAGGGGGGACTGGGGTGAGCAGTTCTTC.